These T cell receptor beta chains were read from a single sample in a study of blood T cells in healthy people across ages. In TCRdb, the 5' RACE reads were re-called with MiXCR into one record per CDR3 protein. Found here are 1,300,000 or so distinct CDR3 sequences, almost 60% of them singletons; the top ten hold approximately 7%. Sequences were obtained from blood. All receptors come from a man between 18 and 35 years old in good health. Both conserved end residues are trimmed from each CDR3. The order of the fields is V gene, J gene, clone size, CDR3 protein. Size is omitted from some rows. Given values are once, few, many or a class for expanded clones.

>TRBV6-1|TRBJ1-2|-
ASLLGQIYGYT
>TRBV4-1|-|-
ASSQPHRDRGNEQY
>TRBV20-1|TRBJ2-3|-
SARDRSSTDTQY
>TRBV20-1|TRBJ2-1|-
SAWTSGVDEQF
>TRBV7-2|TRBJ1-6|-
ASSFPGLNSPLH
>TRBV7-2|-|-
ASSRTGVETQY
>TRBV9|TRBJ1-1|once
ASSVARWRDPEAF
>TRBV4-3|TRBJ1-5|-
ASSQGPNFPNQPQH
>TRBV28|TRBJ2-3|-
ASSPGPATGFADTQY
>TRBV9|TRBJ2-5|-
ASSVDIGHGWQETQY
>TRBV7-2|TRBJ1-2|-
ASSSGKGYT
>TRBV20-1|TRBJ2-1|-
SASGLETQF
>TRBV5-5|TRBJ2-7|-
ASRDSGGANEQY
>TRBV15|TRBJ2-5|few
ATSSALPGQETQY
>TRBV20-1|TRBJ2-3|few
SAKPIPGQHTDTQY
>TRBV5-1|TRBJ1-2|-
ASSFDREDGYT
>TRBV29-1|TRBJ1-1|-
SVGYRGGTEAF